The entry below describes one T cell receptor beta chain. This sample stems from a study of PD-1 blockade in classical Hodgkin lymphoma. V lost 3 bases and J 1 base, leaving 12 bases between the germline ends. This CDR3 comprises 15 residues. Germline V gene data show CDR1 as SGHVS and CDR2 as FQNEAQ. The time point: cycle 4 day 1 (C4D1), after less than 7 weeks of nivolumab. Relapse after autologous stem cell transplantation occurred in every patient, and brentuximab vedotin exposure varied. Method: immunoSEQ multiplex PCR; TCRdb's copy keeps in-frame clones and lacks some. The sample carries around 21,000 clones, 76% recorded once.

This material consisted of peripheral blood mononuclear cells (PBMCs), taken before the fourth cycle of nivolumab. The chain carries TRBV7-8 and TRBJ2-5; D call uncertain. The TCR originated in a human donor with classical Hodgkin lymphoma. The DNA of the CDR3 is TGTGCCAGCAGCTTTTTTTCTCAACTCCAAGAGACCCAGTACTTC. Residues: CASSFFSQLQETQYF.